The clone carrying this T cell receptor (beta chain) was counted a single time. This specimen belongs to a study of T cell changes during pregnancy in multiple sclerosis. Using immunoSEQ multiplex PCR, the repertoire was profiled, and TCRdb retains in-frame clones only, with some absent. The top ten hold under 3% of the sample, which has some 74,000 clones, around 92% seen once. CDR1 and CDR2 from the germline V gene are SNHLY and FYNNEI. This CDR3 has 15 residues. The V gene lost 3 bases and the J gene lost 8 bases, with 17 bases spanning the gap. The specimen was peripheral blood, collected before pregnancy. This sequence joins TRBV2 and TRBJ2-1; a possible D gene is TRBD2 (5 bases). The source is a female donor with multiple sclerosis, enrolled in a pregnancy study. The CDR3: CASSEEPGSADEQFF. The DNA of the CDR3 is TGTGCCAGCAGTGAGGAACCGGGATCCGCCGATGAGCAGTTCTTC.